Below are 8 T cell receptor beta chains sequenced from a single sample in a study of CD8 T cells in ankylosing spondylitis. TCRdb called the 5' RACE reads again in MiXCR, with one record for every CDR3 protein. The profile shows 400,000 to 450,000 distinct CDR3 sequences, 17% of them singletons. The antigens of these receptors remain unknown. The study's findings and limits: Seemingly distinctive of ankylosing spondylitis blood was a TCR beta motif formed by eight highly homologous variants.

Sequencing was done on a sample of blood, either unsorted or a sorted T cell fraction (not recorded which). The receptor set was obtained from a male donor with ankylosing spondylitis.

The chain carries TRBV2 and TRBJ2-1, with D possibly matching TRBD1 (5 bases). Germline V CDR1 and CDR2: SNHLY, FYNNEI. The CDR3 runs to 18 residues. V gave up 4 bases and J gave up 5 bases, with 24 bases separating them. The CDR3 protein is CASSVDPAGQSVNNEQFF. The DNA of the CDR3 is TGTGCCAGCAGTGTTGATCCCGCAGGGCAAAGTGTGAACAATGAGCAGTTCTTC.

V and J are TRBV29-1 and TRBJ1-2; unclear D gene. This CDR3 contains 12 residues. Trimming removed 7 bases at V and 1 base at J, with 10 bases between. CDR1 and CDR2 from the germline V gene are SQVTM and ANQGSEA. CDR3 nucleotide sequence: TGCAGCGCGGCCAGGATTAACTATGGCTACACCTTC. Translated: CSAARINYGYTF.

CDR3 residues: CASSQEPFRGENYGYTF. DNA of the CDR3: TGCGCCAGCAGCCAAGAACCTTTCAGGGGGGAGAACTATGGCTACACCTTC. This sequence joins TRBV4-3 and TRBJ1-2; 7 positions match TRBD1. The V gene end was trimmed by 0 bases and the J gene end by 2 bases; junction bases not matched to a gene: 9. CDR3 length equals 17 residues. Germline values: CDR1 LGHNA, CDR2 YSLEER.

The chain recombines TRBV20-1 with TRBJ2-2; D assignment may be TRBD1 or TRBD2 (5 bases each). V lost 6 bases to trimming and J lost 5 bases, with 25 bases between them. The germline V gene encodes CDR1 DFQATT and CDR2 SNEGSKA (reference sequence). This CDR3 has 17 residues. The CDR3 DNA reads TGCAGTGCCCCTCGGGACCGAACGCTCGGGGAGACCGGGGAGCTGTTTTTT. Amino acids: CSAPRDRTLGETGELFF.

The chain couples TRBV6-1 to TRBJ2-2; 10 nucleotides line up with TRBD1. Germline V gene sequence: CDR1 MNHNS, CDR2 SASEGT. V was pared by 8 bases and J by 3 bases, with 6 bases of the junction left unmatched. The CDR3 is 15 amino acids. CDR3 nucleotide sequence: TGTGCCAGCCTCCGGGACAGGGGTTACACCGGGGAGCTGTTTTTT. This translates into CASLRDRGYTGELFF.

The rearrangement uses TRBV6-5 and TRBJ1-5; D gene ambiguous. CDR1 is MNHEY, CDR2 SVGAGI, per germline. The CDR3 has 15 residues. Trimming stripped 0 bases from V and 4 bases from J, with 10 bases between. The CDR3 spells CASSYSRAGNQPQHF. CDR3 bases: TGTGCCAGCAGTTACTCGAGGGCGGGGAATCAGCCCCAGCATTTT.

A few counts support this clonotype. The rearrangement uses TRBV2 and TRBJ2-1, with 10 bases identical to TRBD2. The J segment lost 8 bases and the V segment lost 6 bases, leaving 7 bases of the junction unmatched. The CDR3 extends over 14 amino acids. Per the germline V gene, CDR1 is SNHLY and CDR2 is FYNNEI. CDR3 loop: CASSPSGSTDEQFF. CDR3 coding DNA: TGTGCCAGCAGCCCTAGCGGGAGTACTGATGAGCAGTTCTTC.

The chain combines TRBV29-1 with TRBJ1-2; unclear D gene. V was trimmed by 3 bases and J by 5 bases, leaving 10 bases between them. The CDR3 consists of 12 residues. CDR1 SQVTM and CDR2 ANQGSEA come from the germline V gene. This CDR3 is CSVELPAYGYTF. CDR3 sequence (DNA): TGCAGCGTTGAGCTTCCGGCTTATGGCTACACCTTC.